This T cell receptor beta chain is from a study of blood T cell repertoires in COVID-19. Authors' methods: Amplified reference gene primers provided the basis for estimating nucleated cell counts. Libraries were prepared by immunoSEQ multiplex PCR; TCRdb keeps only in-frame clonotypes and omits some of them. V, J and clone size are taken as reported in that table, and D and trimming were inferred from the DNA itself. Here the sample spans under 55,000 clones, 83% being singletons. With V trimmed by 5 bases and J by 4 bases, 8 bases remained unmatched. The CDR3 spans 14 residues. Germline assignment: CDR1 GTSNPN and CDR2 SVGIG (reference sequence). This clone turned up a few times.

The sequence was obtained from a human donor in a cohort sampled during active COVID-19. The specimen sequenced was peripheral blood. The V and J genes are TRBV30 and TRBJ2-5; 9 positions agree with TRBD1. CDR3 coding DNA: TGTGCCTGGGGACAGGGGTATGGTAGAGAGACCCAGTACTTC. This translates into CAWGQGYGRETQYF.